The table lists the clone carrying this T cell receptor (beta chain) with a few counts. The antigen is not known. These data belong to a study of cytotoxic CD8 clonotypes in ibrutinib-treated CLL. Genomic DNA (around 2 micrograms) was obtained from cryopreserved PBMCs for construction of TCR beta libraries. Assay used: immunoSEQ multiplex PCR; TCRdb lists only in-frame clones, some missing. The sample lists about 330,000 clones; roughly two thirds were seen once. General study results and limits: At baseline, clonality was higher than in age-matched healthy donors and correlated with CD8+ counts.

V was pared by 1 base and J by 3 bases, with 4 bases of the junction left unmatched. The CDR3 loop spans 16 amino acids. Germline CDR1 is MGHRA and CDR2 is YSYEKL. This clonotype was sampled from a human donor with chronic lymphocytic leukemia. This sequence joins TRBV4-1 and TRBJ2-3, with 10 positions matching TRBD1. Sequencing used PBMCs, obtained after 36 months of ibrutinib treatment. The CDR3 protein is CASSQGDRGLTDTQYF. The CDR3 DNA reads TGCGCCAGCAGCCAAGGGGACAGGGGTTTGACAGATACGCAGTATTTT.